This T cell receptor (beta chain) was identified during a study of T cells after yellow fever vaccination (dated by TCRdb to about 2019). Describing the broader study: The SMART-Seq v4 Ultra Low Input RNA kit was used to prepare libraries from fractions with low cell numbers. To follow T-cell clones before and after primary and booster YFV17D yellow fever vaccination, bulk TCR alpha and beta repertoires were sequenced over time. The cohort comprised two healthy male donors, one aged 18 to 30 and one aged 30 to 40 years. Blood samples were taken at several timepoints before and after primary and secondary immunization, and bulk PBMC replicates and cell subsets were isolated.

Results the study describes overall, beyond this receptor: Only a couple of donors were included in the study, so the extent to which the findings can be generalized is limited. Computational filtering was needed because FACS-sorted repertoires could contain abundant contaminating clonotypes from the bulk population. After the booster, most of the clones that had expanded following primary vaccination were detected again (just under 97% of CD4 and 80% to 90% of CD8), which suggests that memory was broadly maintained. A small share of clonotypes was detected in both CD4 and CD8 compartments, with the overlap likely arising from convergent recombination. The secondary T-cell response was weaker than the primary response but faster, peaking on day 5 instead of day 15.

The treatment or condition label, as the study defines it: live attenuated yellow fever vaccine strain. PBMCs were isolated from peripheral blood using a standard Ficoll-Paque protocol. Dynabeads CD4 and CD8 positive selection kits were used to isolate CD4 and CD8 T-cell fractions. TriZol was used to extract RNA from bulk PBMCs, from CD4 and CD8 fractions, and from dextramer-positive and dextramer-negative fractions. As concerns this clonotype: Its binding antigen is unknown. No base qualities exist here, and no much larger clone lies one base off it.

The CDR3 runs 17 residues from the cysteine to the phenylalanine. The retained sequence is limited to the CDR3, 51 bases, with the frame set at the first base. V trim: 0 bases; J trim: 2 bases; unmatched bases: 6. According to the germline V gene (reference sequence), CDR1 reads LNHNV and CDR2 reads YYDKDF. TCR cDNA was synthesized by 5'RACE template switching, which introduced a universal primer site and unique molecular identifiers. Priming for cDNA synthesis came from both the TCR alpha and TCR beta constant segments. Libraries were amplified in two PCR steps, with sample barcodes and sequencing adapters added in the second step. Sequencing of libraries was done on Illumina HiSeq 2500 (2x100 bp) or NovaSeq (2x150 bp). Under the source paper's analysis protocol: MIGEC was used to demultiplex reads and collapse the reads into UMI consensus sequences, and MiXCR was used for V(D)J alignment. Using edgeR on replicate PBMC samples, clonotypes were called vaccine-responding if FDR was below 0.01 and the log2 fold change was above 5 up to day 15. Each bulk clonotype was labeled CD4 or CD8 based on which sequenced repertoire, CD4 or CD8, contained the clonotype at higher abundance. Using fastp trimming at Q25 and MiXCR clonotype assembly, TCRdb reanalyzed the public sequencing data and kept in-frame beta chains. Under each unique CDR3 protein, matching rows form one entry showing the most common genes and DNA. The V and J calls follow TCRdb's processing rather than the paper's. The sample yields 120,000 or so distinct CDR3 sequences; approximately 7.1% were counted once. The top ten clonotypes cover approximately 2.7% of the sample.

This specimen was CD4+ T cells sorted from PBMCs, taken about 49 days after the first yellow fever vaccination. This sequence was found in a man aged 18 to 35 who received the YFV17D yellow fever vaccine. The chain joins TRBV15 to TRBJ2-1; TRBD2 agrees with 8 junctional bases. The CDR3 protein sequence reads: CATSRDRGGLTYNEQFF. The base sequence is TGTGCCACCAGCAGAGATCGGGGGGGCTTAACCTACAATGAGCAGTTCTTC. The variable domain in full, with residues beyond the CDR3 obtained from the reference TRBV15 and TRBJ2-1 genes, is DAMVIQNPRYQVTQFGKPVTLSCSQTLNHNVMYWYQQKSSQAPKLLFHYYDKDFNNEADTPDNFQSRRPNTSFCFLDIRSPGLGDTAMYLCATSRDRGGLTYNEQFFGPGTRLTVL.